This TCR beta chain was identified during a study of siplizumab effects on memory and regulatory T cells. Broader study findings: Naive T cells looked more diverse than memory cells and looked like major alloresponse contributors. It was never confirmed that proliferating Tregs from siplizumab cultures were suppressive. The study found that mappable alloreactive CD4+ clones averaged roughly 69% Treg-derived with siplizumab and about 26% in controls. Siplizumab significantly lowered the alloreactive sequences that could be traced to unstimulated CD4+ memory cells.

V lost 2 bases and J 4 bases, leaving 12 bases between the germline ends. The germline gives CDR1 MNHEY, CDR2 SVGAGI. The CDR3 is 15 amino acids. Some clones are missing from TCRdb's copy, which holds only in-frame ones; the method was immunoSEQ multiplex PCR. The sample shows roughly 75,000 clones, roughly 93% of them seen only once. Note on this clone: The target antigen is unknown.

Sample: CD8+ T cells sorted from blood. The sequence came from a human donor in good health. The chain uses TRBV6-5 and TRBJ1-3, with no clear D. The CDR3 spells CASSYGVGIGNTIYF. CDR3 coding DNA: TGTGCCAGCAGTTACGGAGTGGGGATAGGAAACACCATATATTTT.